This TCR beta chain comes out of a study of T cell responses to AZD1222 COVID-19 vaccine. Findings of the study overall: Most donors were white British and more were female, and clonal diversity was possibly underestimated.

Clones were read by immunoSEQ multiplex PCR, and TCRdb kept only the in-frame ones, dropping some. Counted here are about 200,000 clones, roughly nine tenths occurring once; the ten biggest clones make up about 3.6%. Regarding this clone: What it recognizes is unknown.

CDR1 and CDR2 from the germline V gene are LNHNV and YYDKDF (reference sequence). V dropped 1 base and J dropped 0 bases, with 9 bases sitting between them. This CDR3 spans 15 amino acids. The rearrangement links TRBV15 to TRBJ1-1; D is uncertain. The sample in question was peripheral blood, obtained 28 days after the second dose of the MenACWY control vaccine. This TCR derives from an adult who received the MenACWY meningococcal vaccine as a control. CDR3 region: CATSRVRTMNTEAFF. The CDR3 coding sequence is TGTGCCACCAGCAGAGTACGGACCATGAACACTGAAGCTTTCTTT.